The 4 T cell receptor beta chains in this list originate from one sample, sequenced in a study of siplizumab effects on memory and regulatory T cells. Assay: immunoSEQ multiplex PCR; the TCRdb copy retains only in-frame clones and omits some. The sample holds some 97,000 clones, roughly 93% seen once. The source material was non-Treg CD4+ T cells sorted from blood. These receptors were collected from a human donor in good health.

The chain joins TRBV9 to TRBJ2-5; tentatively, D is TRBD1 (6 bases). V lost 3 bases and J lost 1, with 10 bases in between. Germline lookup yields CDR1 SGDLS and CDR2 YYNGEE. The CDR3 consists of 14 residues. The CDR3 nucleotides are TGTGCCAGCAGCGGTGGACAGATCCAAGAGACCCAGTACTTC. Translated, it gives CASSGGQIQETQYF.

The gene calls are TRBV5-4 and TRBJ1-2; 9 nucleotides align to TRBD1. V lost 2 bases to trimming and J lost 8 bases; unmatched junction nucleotides: 7. This CDR3 is built from 14 residues. Germline V CDR1 and CDR2: SGHNT, YYREEE (reference sequence). CDR3 DNA sequence: TGTGCCAGCAGCTTTACCGGGACAGGGAACGGCTACACCTTC. Translation: CASSFTGTGNGYTF.

To note about this clone: Germline and junction disagree at one end, which may indicate a read error. Other nucleotide sequences from this sample produce the same CDR3. CDR3 in DNA: TGCGCCTGGGGCGGACAGGGAAGTGGCTACACCTTC. It specifies CAWGGQGSGYTF. The rearrangement links TRBV30 to TRBJ1-2; 8 bases fit TRBD1. The CDR3 sequence is 12 residues long. CDR1 is GTSNPN, CDR2 SVGIG, per germline (reference sequence).

V gene TRBV7-2 combines with J gene TRBJ1-5, with unresolved D. CDR1 and CDR2 from the germline V gene are SGHTA and FQGNSA. The germline V and J ends were trimmed by 5 bases and 9 bases, with 8 bases remaining between them. CDR3 length: 11 amino acids. The CDR3 spells CASSARGPQHF. In nucleotides, the CDR3 is TGTGCCAGCAGCGCCCGGGGGCCCCAGCATTTT.